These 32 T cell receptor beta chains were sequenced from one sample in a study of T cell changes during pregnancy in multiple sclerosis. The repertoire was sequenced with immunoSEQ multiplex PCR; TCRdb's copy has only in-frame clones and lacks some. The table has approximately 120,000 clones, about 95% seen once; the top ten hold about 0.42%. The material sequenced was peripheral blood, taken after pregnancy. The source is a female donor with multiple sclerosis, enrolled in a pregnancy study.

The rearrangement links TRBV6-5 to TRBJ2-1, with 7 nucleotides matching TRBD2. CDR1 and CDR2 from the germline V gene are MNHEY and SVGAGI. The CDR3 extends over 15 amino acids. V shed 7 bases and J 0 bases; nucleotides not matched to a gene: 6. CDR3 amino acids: CASTQRGSSYNEQFF. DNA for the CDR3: TGTGCCAGCACCCAACGCGGGAGCTCCTACAATGAGCAGTTCTTC.

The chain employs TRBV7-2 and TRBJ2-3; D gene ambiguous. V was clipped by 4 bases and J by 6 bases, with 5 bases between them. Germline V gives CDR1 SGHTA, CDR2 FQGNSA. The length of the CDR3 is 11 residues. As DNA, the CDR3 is TGTGCCAGCAGCTCTATGGATACGCAGTATTTT. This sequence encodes CASSSMDTQYF. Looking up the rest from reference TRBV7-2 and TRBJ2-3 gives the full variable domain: GAGVSQSPSNKVTEKGKDVELRCDPISGHTALYWYRQSLGQGLEFLIYFQGNSAPDKSGLPSDRFSAERTGGSVSTLTIQRTQQEDSAVYLCASSSMDTQYFGPGTRLTVL.

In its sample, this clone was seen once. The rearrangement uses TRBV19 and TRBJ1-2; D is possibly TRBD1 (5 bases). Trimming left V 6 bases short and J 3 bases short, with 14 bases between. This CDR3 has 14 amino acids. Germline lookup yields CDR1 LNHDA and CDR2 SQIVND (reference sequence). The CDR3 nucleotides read TGTGCCAGTAGCTATGGGGGGACGGACTATGGCTACACCTTC. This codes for CASSYGGTDYGYTF.

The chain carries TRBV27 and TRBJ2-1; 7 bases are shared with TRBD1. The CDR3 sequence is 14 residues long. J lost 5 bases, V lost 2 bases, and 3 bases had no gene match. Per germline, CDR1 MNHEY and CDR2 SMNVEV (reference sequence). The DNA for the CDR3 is TGTGCCAGCAGTTTACCAGGGACAGACAATGAGCAGTTCTTC. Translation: CASSLPGTDNEQFF.

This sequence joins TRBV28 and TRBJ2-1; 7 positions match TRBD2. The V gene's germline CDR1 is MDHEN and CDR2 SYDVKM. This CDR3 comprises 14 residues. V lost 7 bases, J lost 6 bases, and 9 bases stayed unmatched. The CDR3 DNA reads TGTGCCAGCAAACCGGGACTACCTGTCAATGAGCAGTTCTTC. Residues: CASKPGLPVNEQFF.

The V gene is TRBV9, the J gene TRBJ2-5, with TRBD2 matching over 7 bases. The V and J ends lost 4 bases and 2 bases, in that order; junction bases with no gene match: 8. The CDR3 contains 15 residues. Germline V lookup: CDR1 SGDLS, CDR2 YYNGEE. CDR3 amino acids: CASSPAWGGQETQYF. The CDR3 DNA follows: TGTGCCAGCAGCCCGGCATGGGGGGGACAAGAGACCCAGTACTTC.

The CDR3 protein is CASGNWGGTAEETQYF. The CDR3 region has the DNA TGTGCCAGCGGAAACTGGGGGGGCACGGCGGAAGAGACCCAGTACTTC. The V and J genes are TRBV28 and TRBJ2-5; D is possibly TRBD2 (7 bases). Trimming shortened V by 8 bases and J by 3 bases, and 22 bases separated the two germline ends. Germline loops: CDR1 MDHEN, CDR2 SYDVKM. This CDR3 spans 16 amino acids.

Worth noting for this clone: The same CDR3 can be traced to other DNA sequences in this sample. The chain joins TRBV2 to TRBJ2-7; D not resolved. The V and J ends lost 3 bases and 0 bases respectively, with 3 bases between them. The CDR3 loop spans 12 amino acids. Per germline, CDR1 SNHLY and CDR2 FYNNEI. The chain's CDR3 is CASSDFSYEQYF. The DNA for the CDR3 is TGTGCCAGCAGTGACTTCTCCTACGAGCAGTACTTC. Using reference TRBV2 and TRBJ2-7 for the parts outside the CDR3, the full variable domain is EPEVTQTPSHQVTQMGQEVILRCVPISNHLYFYWYRQILGQKVEFLVSFYNNEISEKSEIFDDQFSVERPDGSNFTLKIRSTKLEDSAMYFCASSDFSYEQYFGPGTRLTVT.

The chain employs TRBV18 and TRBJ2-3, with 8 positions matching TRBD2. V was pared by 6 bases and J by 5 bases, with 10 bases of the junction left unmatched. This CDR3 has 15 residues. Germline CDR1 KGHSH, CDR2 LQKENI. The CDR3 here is CASSPGGGLGDTQYF. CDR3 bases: TGTGCCAGCTCCCCTGGCGGGGGGCTTGGAGATACGCAGTATTTT. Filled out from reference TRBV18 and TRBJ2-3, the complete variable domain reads NAGVMQNPRHLVRRRGQEARLRCSPMKGHSHVYWYRQLPEEGLKFMVYLQKENIIDESGMPKERFSAEFPKEGPSILRIQQVVRGDSAAYFCASSPGGGLGDTQYFGPGTRLTVL.

CDR3: CASSAGVGANTGELFF. The CDR3 DNA is TGCGCCAGCAGCGCCGGAGTTGGCGCGAACACCGGGGAGCTGTTTTTT. V usage is TRBV5-1 and J usage is TRBJ2-2; no clear D. Germline values: CDR1 SGHRS, CDR2 YFSETQ. The V and J ends lost 4 bases and 0 bases respectively, with 13 bases between them. The CDR3 contains 16 residues.

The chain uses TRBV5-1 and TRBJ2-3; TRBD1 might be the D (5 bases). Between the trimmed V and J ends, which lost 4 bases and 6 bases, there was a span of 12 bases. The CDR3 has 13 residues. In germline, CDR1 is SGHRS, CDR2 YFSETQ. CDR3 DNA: TGCGCCAGCAGCACAACCTACAGGGATACGCAGTATTTT. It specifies CASSTTYRDTQYF.

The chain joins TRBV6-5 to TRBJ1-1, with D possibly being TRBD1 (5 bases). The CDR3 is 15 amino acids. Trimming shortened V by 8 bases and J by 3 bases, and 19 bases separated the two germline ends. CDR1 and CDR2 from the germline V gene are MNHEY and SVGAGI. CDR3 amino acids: CASVQSGGEYTEAFF. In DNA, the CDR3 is TGTGCCAGCGTTCAGTCGGGGGGTGAGTACACTGAAGCTTTCTTT.

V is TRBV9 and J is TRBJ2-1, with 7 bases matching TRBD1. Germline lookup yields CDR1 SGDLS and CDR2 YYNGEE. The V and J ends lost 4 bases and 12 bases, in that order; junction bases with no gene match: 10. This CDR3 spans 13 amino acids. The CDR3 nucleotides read TGTGCCAGCAGCCAGGGGGTGTGGCAAAGGCAGTTCTTC. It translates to CASSQGVWQRQFF.

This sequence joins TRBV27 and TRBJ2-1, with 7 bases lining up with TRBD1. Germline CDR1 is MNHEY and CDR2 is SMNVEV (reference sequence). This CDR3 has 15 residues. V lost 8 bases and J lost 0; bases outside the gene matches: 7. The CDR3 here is CASRQGVGSYNEQFF. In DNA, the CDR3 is TGTGCCAGCCGACAGGGTGTAGGCTCCTACAATGAGCAGTTCTTC.

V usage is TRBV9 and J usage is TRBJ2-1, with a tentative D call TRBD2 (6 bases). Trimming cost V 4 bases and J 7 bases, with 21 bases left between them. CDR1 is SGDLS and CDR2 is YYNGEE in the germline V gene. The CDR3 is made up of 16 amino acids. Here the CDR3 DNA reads TGTGCCAGCAGCTCGACCGGGACTCGACGGGAGAATGAGCAGTTCTTC. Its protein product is CASSSTGTRRENEQFF.

The CDR3 DNA follows: TGTGCCTGGAGTGTAGGGGGCGGGGAGCTGTTTTTT. Translating gives CAWSVGGGELFF. The genes are TRBV30 and TRBJ2-2, with a tentative D call TRBD1 (6 bases). This CDR3 spans 12 amino acids. The germline CDR1 and CDR2 sequences are GTSNPN and SVGIG (reference sequence). With 0 bases removed from V and 7 bases from J, the gap between germline ends came to 6 bases.

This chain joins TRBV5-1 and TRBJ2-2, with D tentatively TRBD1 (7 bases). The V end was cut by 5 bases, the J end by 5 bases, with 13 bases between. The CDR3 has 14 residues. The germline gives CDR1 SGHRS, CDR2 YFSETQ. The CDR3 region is CASRKGAGTGELFF. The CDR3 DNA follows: TGCGCCAGCAGAAAGGGGGCGGGAACCGGGGAGCTGTTTTTT.

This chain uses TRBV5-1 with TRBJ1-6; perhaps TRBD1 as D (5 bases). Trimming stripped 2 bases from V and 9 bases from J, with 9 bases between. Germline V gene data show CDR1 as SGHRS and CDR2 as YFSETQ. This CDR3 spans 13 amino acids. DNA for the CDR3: TGCGCCAGCAGCTTCGACAGTACTTCACCCCTCCACTTT. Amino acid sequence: CASSFDSTSPLHF.

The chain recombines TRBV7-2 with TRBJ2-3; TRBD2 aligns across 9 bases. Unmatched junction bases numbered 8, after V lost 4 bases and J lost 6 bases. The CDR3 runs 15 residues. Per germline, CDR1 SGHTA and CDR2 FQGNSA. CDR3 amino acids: CASSSSRAGGDTQYF. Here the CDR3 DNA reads TGTGCCAGCAGCTCCTCTAGAGCGGGAGGTGATACGCAGTATTTT.

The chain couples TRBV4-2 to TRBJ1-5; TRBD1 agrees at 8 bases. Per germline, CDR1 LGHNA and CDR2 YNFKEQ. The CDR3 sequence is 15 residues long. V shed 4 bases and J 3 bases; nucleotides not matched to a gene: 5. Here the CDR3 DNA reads TGTGCCAGCAGCCTTCGGACAGGGACCAATCAGCCCCAGCATTTT. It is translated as CASSLRTGTNQPQHF.

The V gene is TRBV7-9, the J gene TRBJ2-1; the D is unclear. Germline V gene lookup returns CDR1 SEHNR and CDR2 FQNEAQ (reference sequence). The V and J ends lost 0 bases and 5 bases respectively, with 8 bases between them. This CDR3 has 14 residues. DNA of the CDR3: TGTGCCAGCAGCTTAGCACTGAATCACAATGAGCAGTTCTTC. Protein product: CASSLALNHNEQFF.

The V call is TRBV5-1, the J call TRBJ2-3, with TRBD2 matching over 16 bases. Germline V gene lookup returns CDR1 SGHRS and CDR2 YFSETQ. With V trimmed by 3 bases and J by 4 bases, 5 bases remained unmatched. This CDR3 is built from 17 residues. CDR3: CASSSGLAGGVSDTQYF. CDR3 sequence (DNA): TGCGCCAGCAGCTCGGGACTAGCGGGAGGGGTATCAGATACGCAGTATTTT. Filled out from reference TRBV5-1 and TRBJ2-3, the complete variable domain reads KAGVTQTPRYLIKTRGQQVTLSCSPISGHRSVSWYQQTPGQGLQFLFEYFSETQRNKGNFPGRFSGRQFSNSRSEMNVSTLELGDSALYLCASSSGLAGGVSDTQYFGPGTRLTVL.

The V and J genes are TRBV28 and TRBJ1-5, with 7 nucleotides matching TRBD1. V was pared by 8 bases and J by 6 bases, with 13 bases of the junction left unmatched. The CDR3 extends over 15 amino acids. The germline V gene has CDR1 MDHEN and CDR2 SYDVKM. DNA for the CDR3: TGTGCCAGCTCTCCGCCGGGACAGAAAATTCAGCCCCAGCATTTT. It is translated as CASSPPGQKIQPQHF.

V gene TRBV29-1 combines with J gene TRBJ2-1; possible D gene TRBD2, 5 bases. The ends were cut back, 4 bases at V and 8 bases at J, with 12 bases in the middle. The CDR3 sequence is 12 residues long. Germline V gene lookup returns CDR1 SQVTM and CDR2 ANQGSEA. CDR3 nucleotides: TGCAGCGTTGGAGGACTCTGGGATGAGCAGTTCTTC. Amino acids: CSVGGLWDEQFF.

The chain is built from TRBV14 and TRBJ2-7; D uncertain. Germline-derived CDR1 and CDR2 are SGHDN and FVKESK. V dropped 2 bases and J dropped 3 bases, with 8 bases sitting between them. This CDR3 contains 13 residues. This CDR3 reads CASSQNSYYEQYF. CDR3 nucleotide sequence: TGTGCCAGCAGCCAAAACAGTTACTACGAGCAGTACTTC.

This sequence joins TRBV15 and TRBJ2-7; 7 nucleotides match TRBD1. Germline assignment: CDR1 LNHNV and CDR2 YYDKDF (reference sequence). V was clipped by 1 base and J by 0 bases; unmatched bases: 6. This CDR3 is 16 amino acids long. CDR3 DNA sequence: TGTGCCACCAGCAGAGTTTTGGACAGGCCCTCCTACGAGCAGTACTTC. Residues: CATSRVLDRPSYEQYF.

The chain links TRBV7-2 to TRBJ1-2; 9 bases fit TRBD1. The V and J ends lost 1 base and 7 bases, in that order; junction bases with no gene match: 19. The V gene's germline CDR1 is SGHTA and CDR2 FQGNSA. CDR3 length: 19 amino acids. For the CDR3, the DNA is TGTGCCAGCAGCTTAGGCCCATCACCGGGACAGGGCAGTTTGGGTGGCTACACCTTC. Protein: CASSLGPSPGQGSLGGYTF.

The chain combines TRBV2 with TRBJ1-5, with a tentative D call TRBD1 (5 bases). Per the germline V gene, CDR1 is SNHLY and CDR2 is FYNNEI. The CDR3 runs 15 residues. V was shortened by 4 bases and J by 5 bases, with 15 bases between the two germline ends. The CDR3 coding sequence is TGTGCCAGCAGTGTCTCGACAGTTAACCATCAGCCCCAGCATTTT. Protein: CASSVSTVNHQPQHF.

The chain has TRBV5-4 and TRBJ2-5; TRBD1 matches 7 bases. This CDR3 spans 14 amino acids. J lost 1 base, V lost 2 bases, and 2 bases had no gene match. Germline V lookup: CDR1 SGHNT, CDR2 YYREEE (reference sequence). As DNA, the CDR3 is TGTGCCAGCAGCTTAGACAGGGTCCAAGAGACCCAGTACTTC. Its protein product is CASSLDRVQETQYF.

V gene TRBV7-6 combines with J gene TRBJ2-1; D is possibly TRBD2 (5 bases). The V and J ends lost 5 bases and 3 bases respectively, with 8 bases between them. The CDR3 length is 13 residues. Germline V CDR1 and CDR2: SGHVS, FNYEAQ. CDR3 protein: CASSGSFYNEQFF. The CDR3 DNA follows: TGTGCCAGCAGCGGGAGCTTCTACAATGAGCAGTTCTTC. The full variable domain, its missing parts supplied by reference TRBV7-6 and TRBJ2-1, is GAGVSQSPRYKVTKRGQDVALRCDPISGHVSLYWYRQALGQGPEFLTYFNYEAQQDKSGLPNDRFSAERPEGSISTLTIQRTEQRDSAMYRCASSGSFYNEQFFGPGTRLTVL.

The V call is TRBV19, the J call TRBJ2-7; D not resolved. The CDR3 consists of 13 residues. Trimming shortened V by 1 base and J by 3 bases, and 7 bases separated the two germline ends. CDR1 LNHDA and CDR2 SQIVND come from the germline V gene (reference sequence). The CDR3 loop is CASSIGGNYEQYF. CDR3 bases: TGTGCCAGTAGTATAGGAGGAAACTACGAGCAGTACTTC.

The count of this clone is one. The CDR3: CASSLIGRSDTQYF. The CDR3 nucleotides are TGTGCCAGCAGTTTAATCGGGAGGTCAGATACGCAGTATTTT. This chain uses TRBV28 with TRBJ2-3; 7 bases agree with TRBD2. Germline CDR1 MDHEN, CDR2 SYDVKM. The CDR3 loop spans 14 amino acids. V trimming: 2 bases; J trimming: 4 bases; junction bases outside the gene matches: 3.